Sequencing of this T cell receptor (beta chain) was carried out in a study of T cell repertoires in aging, cancer and after chemotherapy. Study-wide background: Over several months to years, re-sampled healthy donor repertoires clearly shared clones.

TRB rearrangements spanning V, D and J were amplified using mixed TRB-A/B primers. TCRdb reanalysed the multiplex PCR reads using MiXCR and keeps one entry per CDR3 protein. Of thousands of distinct CDR3 sequences listed, around 22% are singletons. Germline V gene lookup returns CDR1 MNHEY and CDR2 SVGEGT. Trimming removed 5 bases at V and 0 bases at J, with 11 bases between. This CDR3 contains 15 residues. The template was genomic DNA from peripheral blood, not RNA. This clonotype was observed a single time. This clonotype originated in a human donor in good health. This rearrangement joins TRBV6-2 or TRBV6-3 to TRBJ2-1; perhaps TRBD1 as D (6 bases). Specimen: blood. The CDR3 DNA follows: TGTGCCAGCAGTCACCGGGACAACTCCTACAATGAGCAGTTCTTC. Protein: CASSHRDNSYNEQFF.